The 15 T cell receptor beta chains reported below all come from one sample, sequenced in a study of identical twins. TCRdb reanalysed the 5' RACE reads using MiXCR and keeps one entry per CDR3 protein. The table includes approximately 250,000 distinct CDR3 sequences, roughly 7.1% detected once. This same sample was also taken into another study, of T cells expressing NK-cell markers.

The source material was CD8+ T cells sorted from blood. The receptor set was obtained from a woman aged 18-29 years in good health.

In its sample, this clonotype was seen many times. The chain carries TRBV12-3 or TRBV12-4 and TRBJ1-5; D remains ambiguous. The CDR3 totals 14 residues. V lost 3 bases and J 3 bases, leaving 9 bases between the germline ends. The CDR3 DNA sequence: TGTGCCAGCAGTTTTGGTGGGATCAATCAGCCCCAGCATTTT. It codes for CASSFGGINQPQHF.

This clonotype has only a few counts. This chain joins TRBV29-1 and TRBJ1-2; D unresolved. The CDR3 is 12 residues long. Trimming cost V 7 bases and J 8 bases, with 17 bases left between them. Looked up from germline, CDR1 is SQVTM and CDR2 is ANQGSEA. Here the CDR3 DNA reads TGCAGCGCCATGACACGGGGTAGCGGCTACACCTTC. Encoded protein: CSAMTRGSGYTF.

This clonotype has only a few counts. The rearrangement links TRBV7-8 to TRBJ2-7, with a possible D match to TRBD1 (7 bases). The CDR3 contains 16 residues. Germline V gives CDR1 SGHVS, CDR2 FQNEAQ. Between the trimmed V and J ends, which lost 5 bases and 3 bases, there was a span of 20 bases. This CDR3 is CASSLAGGSGFYEQYF. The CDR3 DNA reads TGTGCCAGCAGCCTTGCAGGGGGGAGCGGTTTCTACGAGCAGTACTTC. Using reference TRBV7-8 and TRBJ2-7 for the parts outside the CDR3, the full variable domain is GAGVSQSPRYKVAKRGQDVALRCDPISGHVSLFWYQQALGQGPEFLTYFQNEAQLDKSGLPSDRFFAERPEGSVSTLKIQRTQQEDSAVYLCASSLAGGSGFYEQYFGPGTRLTVT.

CDR3 in DNA: TGCGCCAGCAGCCAAGATCTCTATGCCCTCCCGCACAATGAGCAGTTCTTC. Residues: CASSQDLYALPHNEQFF. V and J are TRBV4-3 and TRBJ2-1; D not certain. CDR1 is LGHNA and CDR2 is YSLEER in the germline V gene. The CDR3 has 17 amino acids. V lost 0 bases and J lost 5, with 17 bases in between.

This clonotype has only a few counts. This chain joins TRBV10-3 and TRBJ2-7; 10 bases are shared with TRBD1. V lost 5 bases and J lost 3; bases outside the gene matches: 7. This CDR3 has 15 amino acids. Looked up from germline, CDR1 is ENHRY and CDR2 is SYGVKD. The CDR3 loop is CAISLGQGLRYEQYF. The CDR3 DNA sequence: TGTGCCATCAGTCTGGGACAGGGGCTACGCTACGAGCAGTACTTC.

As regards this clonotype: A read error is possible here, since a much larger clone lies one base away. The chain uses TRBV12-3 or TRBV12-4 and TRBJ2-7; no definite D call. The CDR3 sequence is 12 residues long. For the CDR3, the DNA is TGTGCCAGCATTTTAATAAGTTACGAGCAGTACTTC. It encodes CASILISYEQYF.

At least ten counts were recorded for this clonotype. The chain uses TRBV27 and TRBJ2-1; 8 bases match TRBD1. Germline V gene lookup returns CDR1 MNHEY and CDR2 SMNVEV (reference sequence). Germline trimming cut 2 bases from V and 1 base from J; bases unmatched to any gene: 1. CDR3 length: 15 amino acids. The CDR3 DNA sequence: TGTGCCAGCAGTTTAGGGACAGGATCCTACAATGAGCAGTTCTTC. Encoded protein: CASSLGTGSYNEQFF.

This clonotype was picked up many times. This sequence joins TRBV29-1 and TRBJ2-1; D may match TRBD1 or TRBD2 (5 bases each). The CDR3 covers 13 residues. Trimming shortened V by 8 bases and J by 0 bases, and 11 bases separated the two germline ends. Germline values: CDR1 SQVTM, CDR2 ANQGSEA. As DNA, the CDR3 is TGCAGCCTAGATGGGGGCTCCTACAATGAGCAGTTCTTC. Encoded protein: CSLDGGSYNEQFF.

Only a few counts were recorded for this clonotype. CDR3 loop: CASSDGEGELFF. CDR3 DNA sequence: TGTGCCAGCAGTGACGGAGAAGGGGAGCTGTTTTTT. The chain couples TRBV3-1 to TRBJ2-2, with D uncertain. Germline V gene sequence: CDR1 LGHDT, CDR2 YNNKEL (reference sequence). The CDR3 spans 12 residues. With 6 bases removed from V and 8 bases from J, the gap between germline ends came to 10 bases.

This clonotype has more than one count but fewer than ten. The CDR3 reads CASSPRVVGSTDTQYF. The CDR3 region has the DNA TGTGCCAGCAGCCCGAGGGTAGTTGGAAGCACAGATACGCAGTATTTT. The rearrangement uses TRBV7-9 and TRBJ2-3, with TRBD2 as a possible D gene (5 bases). The CDR3 is 16 residues long. V shed 5 bases and J shed 0 bases, with 15 bases lying between them. Germline-derived CDR1 and CDR2 are SEHNR and FQNEAQ (reference sequence).

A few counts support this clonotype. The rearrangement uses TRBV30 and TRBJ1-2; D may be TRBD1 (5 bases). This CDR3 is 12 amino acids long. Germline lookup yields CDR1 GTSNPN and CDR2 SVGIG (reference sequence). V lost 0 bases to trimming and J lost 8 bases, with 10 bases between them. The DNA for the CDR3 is TGTGCCTGGAGTGTACTGGGGGGGGGCTACACCTTC. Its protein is CAWSVLGGGYTF.

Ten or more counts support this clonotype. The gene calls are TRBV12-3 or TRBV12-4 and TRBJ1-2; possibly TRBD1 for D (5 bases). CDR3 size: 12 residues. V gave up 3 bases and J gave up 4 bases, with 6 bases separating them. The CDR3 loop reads CASSFTGYGYTF. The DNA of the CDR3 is TGTGCCAGCAGTTTTACAGGCTATGGCTACACCTTC.

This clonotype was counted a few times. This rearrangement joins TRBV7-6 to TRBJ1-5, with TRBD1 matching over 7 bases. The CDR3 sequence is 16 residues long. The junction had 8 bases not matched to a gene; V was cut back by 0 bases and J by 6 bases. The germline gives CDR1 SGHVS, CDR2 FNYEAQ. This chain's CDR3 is CASSLAAGGSIQPQHF. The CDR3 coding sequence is TGTGCCAGCAGCTTAGCTGCAGGGGGGTCTATTCAGCCCCAGCATTTT.

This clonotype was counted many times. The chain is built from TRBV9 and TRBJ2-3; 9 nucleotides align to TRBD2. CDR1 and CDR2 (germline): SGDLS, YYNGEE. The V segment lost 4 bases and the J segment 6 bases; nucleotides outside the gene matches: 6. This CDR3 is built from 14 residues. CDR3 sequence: CASSPRTSEDTQYF. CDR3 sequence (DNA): TGTGCCAGCAGCCCCCGGACTAGCGAGGATACGCAGTATTTT.

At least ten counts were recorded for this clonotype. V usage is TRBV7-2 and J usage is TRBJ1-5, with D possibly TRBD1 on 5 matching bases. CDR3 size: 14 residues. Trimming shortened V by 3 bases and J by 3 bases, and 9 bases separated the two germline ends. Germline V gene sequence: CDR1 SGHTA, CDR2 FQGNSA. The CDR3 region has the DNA TGTGCCAGCAGCTTCGGGGCGCACAATCAGCCCCAGCATTTT. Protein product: CASSFGAHNQPQHF.